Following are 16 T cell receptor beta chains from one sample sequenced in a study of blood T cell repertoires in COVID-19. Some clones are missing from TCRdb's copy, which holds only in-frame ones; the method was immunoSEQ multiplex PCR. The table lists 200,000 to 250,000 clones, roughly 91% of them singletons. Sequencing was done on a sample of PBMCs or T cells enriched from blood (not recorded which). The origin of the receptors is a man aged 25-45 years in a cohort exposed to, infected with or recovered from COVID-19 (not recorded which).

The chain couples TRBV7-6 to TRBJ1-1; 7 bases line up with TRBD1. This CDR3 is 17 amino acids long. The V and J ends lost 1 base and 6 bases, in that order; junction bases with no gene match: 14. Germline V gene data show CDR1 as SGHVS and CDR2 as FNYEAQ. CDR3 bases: TGTGCCAGCAGCTTAGTAGGACAGGAAAAAGGAATCGCTGAAGCTTTCTTT. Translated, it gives CASSLVGQEKGIAEAFF. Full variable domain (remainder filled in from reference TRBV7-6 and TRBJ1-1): GAGVSQSPRYKVTKRGQDVALRCDPISGHVSLYWYRQALGQGPEFLTYFNYEAQQDKSGLPNDRFSAERPEGSISTLTIQRTEQRDSAMYRCASSLVGQEKGIAEAFFGQGTRLTVV.

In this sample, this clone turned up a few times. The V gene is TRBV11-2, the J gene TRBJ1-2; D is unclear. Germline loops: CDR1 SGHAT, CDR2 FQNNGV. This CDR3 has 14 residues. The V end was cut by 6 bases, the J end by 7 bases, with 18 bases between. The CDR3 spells CASRLPSTSGGYTF. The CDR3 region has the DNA TGTGCCAGCAGACTTCCCTCAACCTCCGGTGGCTACACCTTC.

The DNA for the CDR3 is TGTGCCAGCAGCTTAGTAGCGGGTGGGTCCGAGCAGTACTTC. It encodes CASSLVAGGSEQYF. This chain links TRBV11-2 with TRBJ2-7, with TRBD2 matching over 7 bases. Germline CDR1 reads SGHAT; CDR2 reads FQNNGV. V was pared by 1 base and J by 6 bases, with 6 bases of the junction left unmatched. This CDR3 spans 14 amino acids.

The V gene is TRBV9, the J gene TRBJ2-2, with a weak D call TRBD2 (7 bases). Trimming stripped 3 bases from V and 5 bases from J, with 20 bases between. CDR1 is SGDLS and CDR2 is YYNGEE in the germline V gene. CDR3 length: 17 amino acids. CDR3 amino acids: CASSDRGARIGTGELFF. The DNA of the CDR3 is TGTGCCAGCAGCGACCGGGGGGCGCGGATAGGAACCGGGGAGCTGTTTTTT.

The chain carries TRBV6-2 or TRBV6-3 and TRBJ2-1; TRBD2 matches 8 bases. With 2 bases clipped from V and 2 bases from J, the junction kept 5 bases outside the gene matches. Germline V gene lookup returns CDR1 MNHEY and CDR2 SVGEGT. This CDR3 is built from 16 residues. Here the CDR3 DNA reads TGTGCCAGCAGTTACCGCGAGCGGGAGCCCTACAATGAGCAGTTCTTC. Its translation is CASSYREREPYNEQFF.

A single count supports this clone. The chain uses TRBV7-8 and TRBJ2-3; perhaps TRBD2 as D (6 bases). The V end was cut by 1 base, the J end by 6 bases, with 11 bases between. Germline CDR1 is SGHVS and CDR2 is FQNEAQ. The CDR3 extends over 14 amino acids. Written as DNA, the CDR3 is TGTGCCAGCAGCTTAGGGGGGGTAAGGGATACGCAGTATTTT. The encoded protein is CASSLGGVRDTQYF. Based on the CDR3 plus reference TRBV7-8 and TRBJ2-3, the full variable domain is GAGVSQSPRYKVAKRGQDVALRCDPISGHVSLFWYQQALGQGPEFLTYFQNEAQLDKSGLPSDRFFAERPEGSVSTLKIQRTQQEDSAVYLCASSLGGVRDTQYFGPGTRLTVL.

CDR3 sequence (DNA): TGCGCCAGCAGCCCGGACAGTGTTAGGGAGCCCCAGCATTTT. Translating it yields CASSPDSVREPQHF. The chain is built from TRBV4-3 and TRBJ1-5; possible D gene TRBD1, 6 bases. CDR3 size: 14 residues. CDR1 and CDR2 (germline): LGHNA, YSLEER. V was trimmed by 4 bases and J by 8 bases, leaving 15 bases between them.

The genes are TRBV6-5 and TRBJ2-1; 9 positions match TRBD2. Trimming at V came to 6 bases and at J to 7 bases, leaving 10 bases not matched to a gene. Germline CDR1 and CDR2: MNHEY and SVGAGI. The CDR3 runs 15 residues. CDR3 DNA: TGTGCCAGCAGGCTGGGACTAGCCGCCGAAAATGAGCAGTTCTTC. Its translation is CASRLGLAAENEQFF.

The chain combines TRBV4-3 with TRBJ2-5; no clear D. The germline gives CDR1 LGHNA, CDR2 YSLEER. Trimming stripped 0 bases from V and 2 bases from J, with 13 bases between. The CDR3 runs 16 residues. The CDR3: CASSQDPAGLQETQYF. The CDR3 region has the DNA TGCGCCAGCAGCCAAGATCCAGCAGGCCTTCAAGAGACCCAGTACTTC.

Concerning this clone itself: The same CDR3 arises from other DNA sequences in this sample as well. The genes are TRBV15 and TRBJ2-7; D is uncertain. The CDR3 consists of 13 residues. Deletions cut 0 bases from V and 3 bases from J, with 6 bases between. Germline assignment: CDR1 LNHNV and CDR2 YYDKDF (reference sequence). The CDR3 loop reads CATSRDPSYEQYF. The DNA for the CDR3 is TGTGCCACCAGCAGAGATCCCAGCTACGAGCAGTACTTC.

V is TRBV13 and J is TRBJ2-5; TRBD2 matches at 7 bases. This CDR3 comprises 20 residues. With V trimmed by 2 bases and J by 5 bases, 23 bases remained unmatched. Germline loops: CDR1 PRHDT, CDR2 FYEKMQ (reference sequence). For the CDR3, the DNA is TGTGCCAGCAGCTTATATGTTGAGACTAGCCCCTTAAGGCTCCAGGAGACCCAGTACTTC. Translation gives CASSLYVETSPLRLQETQYF.

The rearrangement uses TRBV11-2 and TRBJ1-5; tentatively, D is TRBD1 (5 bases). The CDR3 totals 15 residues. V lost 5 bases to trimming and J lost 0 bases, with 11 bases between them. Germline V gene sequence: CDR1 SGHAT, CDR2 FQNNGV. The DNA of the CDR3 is TGTGCCAGCAGCCCTCAGGGATATAGCAATCAGCCCCAGCATTTT. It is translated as CASSPQGYSNQPQHF.

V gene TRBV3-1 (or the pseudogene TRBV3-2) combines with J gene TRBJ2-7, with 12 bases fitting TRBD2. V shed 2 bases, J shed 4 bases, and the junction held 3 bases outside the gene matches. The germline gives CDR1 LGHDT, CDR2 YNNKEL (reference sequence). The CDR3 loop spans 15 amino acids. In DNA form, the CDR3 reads TGTGCCAGCAGCCAACTAGCGGGAGGGCCTTACGAGCAGTACTTC. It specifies CASSQLAGGPYEQYF.

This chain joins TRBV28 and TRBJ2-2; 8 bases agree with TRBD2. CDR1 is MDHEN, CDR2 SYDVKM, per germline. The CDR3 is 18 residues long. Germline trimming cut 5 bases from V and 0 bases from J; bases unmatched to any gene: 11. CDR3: CASSPGRGGISNTGELFF. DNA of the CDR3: TGTGCCAGCAGTCCCGGGAGGGGGGGAATTTCGAACACCGGGGAGCTGTTTTTT.

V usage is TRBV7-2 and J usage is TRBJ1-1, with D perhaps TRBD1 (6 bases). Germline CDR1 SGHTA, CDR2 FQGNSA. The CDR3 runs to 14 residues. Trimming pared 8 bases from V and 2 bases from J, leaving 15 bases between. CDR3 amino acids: CASARLQGNTEAFF. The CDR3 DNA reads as TGTGCCAGCGCTCGCCTACAGGGTAACACTGAAGCTTTCTTT.

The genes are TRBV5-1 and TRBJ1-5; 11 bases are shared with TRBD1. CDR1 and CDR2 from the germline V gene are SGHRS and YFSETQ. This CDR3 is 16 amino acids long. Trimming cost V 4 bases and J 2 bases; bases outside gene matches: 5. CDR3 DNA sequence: TGCGCCAGCAGCCCCGGGACAGGGGGGGGCAATCAGCCCCAGCATTTT. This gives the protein CASSPGTGGGNQPQHF.